Sequencing of this TCR beta chain was carried out in a study of Ad26.COV2.S vaccination and SARS-CoV-2 variants. Treatment in this sample: around 19 received Ad26.COV2.S at low or high dose, single or two shots; five or six received placebo; per-sample allocation not given. Day 63 after the first injection of vaccine or placebo was the sampling time. The CDR3 is made up of 16 amino acids. Trimming took 0 bases from V and 7 from J; bases not matched to a gene: 4. CDR1 LGHDT and CDR2 YNNKEL come from the germline V gene (reference sequence). TCRdb's table, derived via immunoSEQ multiplex PCR, lists solely in-frame clones and lacks some. This table has approximately 420,000 clones, about nine tenths appearing once.

The V call is TRBV3-1 (or the pseudogene TRBV3-2), the J call TRBJ2-2; 11 bases line up with TRBD2. This TCR came from a person between 18 and 65 years old who received the Ad26.COV2.S COVID-19 vaccine or a placebo. Here the sequenced sample was peripheral blood, taken in a trial of Ad26.COV2.S vaccine versus placebo. The CDR3 DNA is TGTGCCAGCAGCCAAGATCGACTAGCGGGGAGCGGGGAGCTGTTTTTT. Translating it yields CASSQDRLAGSGELFF.